The rows below give T cell receptor beta chains drawn from one sample of a study of beta chain features in type 1 diabetes. The table came from immunoSEQ multiplex PCR; TCRdb's copy has only in-frame clones and leaves some out. The sample includes more than 250,000 clones, roughly an eighth of them seen just once. Sequenced input: naive CD4+ T cells from blood. The receptors here all came from a man younger than 40 with type 1 diabetes. Both conserved end residues are part of each CDR3. Fields, in order: D gene, clone size, V gene, J gene, CDR3 DNA, CDR3 protein. D genes are given only for firm matches. Only some rows state a clone size, as once, few, many or a class for expanded clones.

>TRBD2|few|TRBV15|TRBJ2-1
TGTGCCACCAGAGAAGGACTAGTCCTAAACAATGAGCAGTTCTTC
CATREGLVLNNEQFF
>TRBD2|-|TRBV2|TRBJ2-2
TGTGCCAGCAGTGGTAGCGGGAGAAACACCGGGGAGCTGTTTTTT
CASSGSGRNTGELFF
>-|few|TRBV15|TRBJ2-3
TGTGCCACCAGCCGAAACAGGGAATCCACAGATACGCAGTATTTT
CATSRNRESTDTQYF
>-|few|TRBV5-1|TRBJ2-1
TGCGCCAGCACGCCTGGGAGCTCCTACAATGAGCAGTTCTTC
CASTPGSSYNEQFF
>-|-|TRBV7-2|TRBJ2-1
TGTGCCAGCAGCCGAGTTGTGAATGAGCAGTTCTTC
CASSRVVNEQFF
>TRBD2|-|TRBV2|TRBJ2-3
TGTGCCGGAATCCGCGGGAGCTCAGATACGCAGTATTTT
CAGIRGSSDTQYF
>-|few|TRBV4-3|TRBJ1-2
TGCGCCAGCAGCCAAGTTAGGGAGAACTATGGCTACACCTTC
CASSQVRENYGYTF
>TRBD2|-|TRBV2|TRBJ2-1
TGTGCCTCCTTAGCGGGAGGGAGTGGGAATGAGCAGTTCTTC
CASLAGGSGNEQFF
>-|few|TRBV9|TRBJ1-3
TGTGCCAGCAGCGTCCGGTACTCTGGAAACACCATATATTTT
CASSVRYSGNTIYF
>-|-|TRBV28|TRBJ2-7
TGTGCCAGCAGTTTCTCACAGGGAACCCACGCGTACGAGCAGTACTTC
CASSFSQGTHAYEQYF
>TRBD2|few|TRBV4-2|TRBJ2-2
TGTGCCAGCAGCCAAGAGGGACTAAACACCGGGGAGCTGTTTTTT
CASSQEGLNTGELFF
>-|-|TRBV18|TRBJ2-5
TGTGCCAGCTCACCACAGGAGCAAACGTACCAAGAGACCCAGTACTTC
CASSPQEQTYQETQYF
>-|-|TRBV2|TRBJ2-7
TGTGCCAGCAGTGGGGACAACCGCGAGCAGTACTTC
CASSGDNREQYF
>TRBD1|-|TRBV4-1|TRBJ1-2
TGCGCCAGCAGCCGACAGGGGACAGGGTCCTCTGGCTACACCTTC
CASSRQGTGSSGYTF